Listed here are 23 T cell receptor beta chains from one sample, sequenced in a study of blood T cell repertoires in COVID-19. The data were produced by immunoSEQ multiplex PCR, yet TCRdb's version contains in-frame clones alone and is incomplete. The sample records approximately 150,000 clones, 80% to 90% being singletons. Sequenced sample: peripheral blood. These receptors were collected from a woman in her forties or fifties with active or convalescent COVID-19.

The V and J genes are TRBV6-6 and TRBJ1-1; 11 bases are shared with TRBD1. CDR3 length equals 16 residues. The trim removed 7 bases at V and 4 bases at J, leaving 11 bases unmatched. Germline lookup yields CDR1 MNHNY and CDR2 SVGAGI (reference sequence). In DNA, the CDR3 is TGTGCCAGCAACCAGGGACAGGGGGTCTCGGGCACTGAAGCTTTCTTT. It translates to CASNQGQGVSGTEAFF.

The chain is built from TRBV4-3 and TRBJ1-1, with D maybe TRBD1 (6 bases). The V gene's germline CDR1 is LGHNA and CDR2 YSLEER. With 1 base removed from V and 7 bases from J, the gap between germline ends came to 22 bases. The CDR3 runs 17 residues. In nucleotides, the CDR3 is TGCGCCAGCAGCCAAGCCCACCCTGCGACAGGAACTAATGAAGCTTTCTTT. Translated: CASSQAHPATGTNEAFF.

The V gene is TRBV5-1, the J gene TRBJ2-3; 12 bases align to TRBD1. The trim removed 7 bases at V and 4 bases at J, leaving 1 base unmatched. Germline V gene data show CDR1 as SGHRS and CDR2 as YFSETQ. The CDR3 has 13 amino acids. Here the CDR3 reads CASGTGGADTQYF. The CDR3 DNA sequence: TGCGCCAGCGGGACAGGGGGCGCAGATACGCAGTATTTT.

This chain links TRBV19 with TRBJ1-4; TRBD1 matches 9 bases. Germline V CDR1 and CDR2: LNHDA, SQIVND (reference sequence). The CDR3 runs to 14 residues. Trimming took 6 bases from V and 8 from J; bases not matched to a gene: 7. CDR3 bases: TGTGCCAGTAGCCCACAGGGGGCCGGGGAAAAACTGTTTTTT. Protein product: CASSPQGAGEKLFF.

To note about this clone: A read error may produce the germline difference seen at one junction end. The gene calls are TRBV4-1 and TRBJ1-5, with D possibly TRBD1 on 6 matching bases. This CDR3 is built from 15 residues. Germline V gene lookup returns CDR1 MGHRA and CDR2 YSYEKL. The CDR3 DNA sequence: TGCGCCAGCAGTCAAGCGCAGGGGAAGGGTCAGCCCCAGCATTTT. It translates to CASSQAQGKGQPQHF.

The rearrangement uses TRBV15 and TRBJ1-1; D remains ambiguous. Trimming removed 2 bases at V and 1 base at J, with 14 bases between. Germline loops: CDR1 LNHNV, CDR2 YYDKDF (reference sequence). The length of the CDR3 is 16 residues. The CDR3 DNA is TGTGCCACCAGCAGATATCCGAGACAACAGAACACTGAAGCTTTCTTT. Amino acids: CATSRYPRQQNTEAFF.

The chain couples TRBV12-3 or TRBV12-4 to TRBJ1-3; D perhaps matches TRBD1 (6 bases). CDR3 length equals 13 residues. Trimming removed 7 bases from V and 3 bases from J, with 10 bases in between. The CDR3, as DNA: TGTGCCAGCAAAGACAGGCATGGAAACACCATATATTTT. Translating gives CASKDRHGNTIYF.

The chain couples TRBV3-1 (or the pseudogene TRBV3-2) to TRBJ1-1, with unresolved D. Germline V gene sequence: CDR1 LGHDT, CDR2 YNNKEL (reference sequence). The CDR3 contains 12 residues. V dropped 3 bases and J dropped 1 base, with 3 bases sitting between them. This CDR3 is CASSHQNTEAFF. The CDR3 DNA follows: TGTGCCAGCAGCCATCAGAACACTGAAGCTTTCTTT.

The V and J genes are TRBV7-8 and TRBJ2-7, with D perhaps TRBD2 (6 bases). The V gene's germline CDR1 is SGHVS and CDR2 FQNEAQ. CDR3 size: 14 residues. V lost 3 bases to trimming and J lost 2 bases, with 11 bases between them. CDR3 region: CASSFGTHPYEQYF. CDR3 sequence (DNA): TGTGCCAGCAGCTTTGGGACTCACCCCTACGAGCAGTACTTC. Combining the CDR3 with reference TRBV7-8 and TRBJ2-7 gives the whole variable domain GAGVSQSPRYKVAKRGQDVALRCDPISGHVSLFWYQQALGQGPEFLTYFQNEAQLDKSGLPSDRFFAERPEGSVSTLKIQRTQQEDSAVYLCASSFGTHPYEQYFGPGTRLTVT.

This clone was seen just once. This rearrangement joins TRBV28 to TRBJ1-4; unclear D gene. The CDR3 runs to 12 residues. Germline loops: CDR1 MDHEN, CDR2 SYDVKM. The V gene lost 3 bases and the J gene lost 11 bases, with 10 bases spanning the gap. Here the CDR3 reads CASSFRPEKLFF. The CDR3 nucleotides are TGTGCCAGCAGTTTTAGACCGGAGAAACTGTTTTTT. Filled out from reference TRBV28 and TRBJ1-4, the complete variable domain reads DVKVTQSSRYLVKRTGEKVFLECVQDMDHENMFWYRQDPGLGLRLIYFSYDVKMKEKGDIPEGYSVSREKKERFSLILESASTNQTSMYLCASSFRPEKLFFGSGTQLSVL.

The chain recombines TRBV7-2 with TRBJ2-3; the D gene is possibly TRBD2 (5 bases). Trimming left V 6 bases short and J 6 bases short, with 22 bases between. This CDR3 has 16 residues. Germline V lookup: CDR1 SGHTA, CDR2 FQGNSA. The CDR3 bases are TGTGCCAGCAGTGCAAGGCCGGGCCTGACGGGGGATACGCAGTATTTT. The encoded protein is CASSARPGLTGDTQYF.

This rearrangement joins TRBV29-1 to TRBJ1-2; D may be TRBD1 (5 bases). The germline V and J ends were trimmed by 6 bases and 2 bases, with 13 bases remaining between them. Per the germline V gene, CDR1 is SQVTM and CDR2 is ANQGSEA. CDR3 length: 13 amino acids. CDR3 in amino acids: CSVGEGRNYGYTF. CDR3 DNA: TGCAGCGTGGGGGAGGGAAGGAACTATGGCTACACCTTC.

The genes are TRBV9 and TRBJ1-3, with a tentative D call TRBD1 (6 bases). CDR1 SGDLS and CDR2 YYNGEE come from the germline V gene. The V gene lost 0 bases and the J gene lost 4 bases, with 14 bases spanning the gap. The CDR3 covers 16 residues. The CDR3 DNA reads TGTGCCAGCAGCGTAGGGGCGGGGGGCATAGGAAACACCATATATTTT. The encoded protein is CASSVGAGGIGNTIYF. The whole variable domain, remainder taken from reference TRBV9 and TRBJ1-3, is DSGVTQTPKHLITATGQRVTLRCSPRSGDLSVYWYQQSLDQGLQFLIQYYNGEERAKGNILERFSAQQFPDLHSELNLSSLELGDSALYFCASSVGAGGIGNTIYFGEGSWLTVV.

The chain is built from TRBV9 and TRBJ2-2; possibly TRBD2 for D (6 bases). The CDR3 covers 14 residues. V was pared by 0 bases and J by 6 bases, with 9 bases between. Per germline, CDR1 SGDLS and CDR2 YYNGEE. The CDR3 loop is CASSVGEAAGELFF. In DNA form, the CDR3 reads TGTGCCAGCAGCGTAGGGGAGGCGGCCGGGGAGCTGTTTTTT.

J is TRBJ1-3 and V is TRBV30; maybe TRBD1 (5 bases). Germline V gene lookup returns CDR1 GTSNPN and CDR2 SVGIG (reference sequence). V lost 4 bases and J 2 bases, leaving 12 bases between the germline ends. The CDR3 has 14 residues. CDR3 amino acids: CAWTRGNAGNTIYF. In nucleotides, the CDR3 is TGTGCCTGGACTCGGGGGAATGCTGGAAACACCATATATTTT.

The gene calls are TRBV30 and TRBJ2-1; 9 nucleotides line up with TRBD1. The CDR3 runs 13 residues. After removal of 0 bases from V and 9 bases from J, the junction contained 3 bases not matched to a gene. Germline loops: CDR1 GTSNPN, CDR2 SVGIG (reference sequence). CDR3 nucleotides: TGTGCCTGGAGTGTACAGGGGGCTAGTGAGCAGTTCTTC. Translated: CAWSVQGASEQFF.

This rearrangement joins TRBV2 to TRBJ2-1; no clear D. Germline lookup yields CDR1 SNHLY and CDR2 FYNNEI. The CDR3 is made up of 10 amino acids. Trimming took 6 bases from V and 9 from J, leaving 6 bases between them. CDR3 DNA: TGTGCCAGCAGCGGTCGTGAGCAGTTCTTC. It codes for CASSGREQFF.

V is TRBV5-4 and J is TRBJ2-1; 9 bases are a match to TRBD2. This CDR3 is 17 amino acids long. The trim removed 0 bases at V and 6 bases at J, leaving 10 bases unmatched. Per germline, CDR1 SGHNT and CDR2 YYREEE (reference sequence). CDR3 loop: CASSLAMASGIGNEQFF. CDR3 sequence (DNA): TGTGCCAGCAGCTTGGCCATGGCTAGCGGGATTGGCAATGAGCAGTTCTTC.

The rearrangement links TRBV10-3 to TRBJ1-2; possibly TRBD1 for D (6 bases). The germline V gene has CDR1 ENHRY and CDR2 SYGVKD. This CDR3 spans 13 amino acids. Trimming took 4 bases from V and 5 from J, leaving 11 bases between them. CDR3 nucleotide sequence: TGTGCCATCAGTGGGACAGACTCGTATGGCTACACCTTC. Translated: CAISGTDSYGYTF.

Only one count was recorded for this clone. The chain carries TRBV10-3 and TRBJ2-1; 7 positions match TRBD2. The germline CDR1 and CDR2 sequences are ENHRY and SYGVKD. V gave up 10 bases and J gave up 8 bases; unmatched junction bases: 14. The CDR3 consists of 14 residues. This CDR3 reads CATLRLAGSDEQFF. DNA of the CDR3: TGTGCCACCTTAAGACTAGCCGGCTCGGATGAGCAGTTCTTC.

The rearrangement joins TRBV6-5 to TRBJ2-1; unclear D gene. The CDR3 has 14 amino acids. V was clipped by 4 bases and J by 2 bases, with 9 bases between them. CDR1 and CDR2 (germline): MNHEY, SVGAGI. The CDR3 DNA sequence: TGTGCCAGCAGTTCGACTGGCACCTACAATGAGCAGTTCTTC. This encodes CASSSTGTYNEQFF.

The rearrangement uses TRBV27 and TRBJ2-3; tentatively, D is TRBD2 (7 bases). Germline lookup yields CDR1 MNHEY and CDR2 SMNVEV (reference sequence). There are 15 residues in the CDR3. The V gene lost 0 bases and the J gene lost 3 bases, with 10 bases spanning the gap. This CDR3 is CASSLSRGRTDTQYF. Written as DNA, the CDR3 is TGTGCCAGCAGTTTATCGCGGGGGCGGACAGATACGCAGTATTTT.

The rearrangement links TRBV7-2 to TRBJ2-3; D remains unclear. V lost 3 bases to trimming and J lost 4 bases, with 14 bases between them. Germline V gene lookup returns CDR1 SGHTA and CDR2 FQGNSA. The CDR3 spans 15 residues. The CDR3 nucleotides read TGTGCCAGCAGCTTGGGTGGGCAGGATGCAGATACGCAGTATTTT. Translating gives CASSLGGQDADTQYF.